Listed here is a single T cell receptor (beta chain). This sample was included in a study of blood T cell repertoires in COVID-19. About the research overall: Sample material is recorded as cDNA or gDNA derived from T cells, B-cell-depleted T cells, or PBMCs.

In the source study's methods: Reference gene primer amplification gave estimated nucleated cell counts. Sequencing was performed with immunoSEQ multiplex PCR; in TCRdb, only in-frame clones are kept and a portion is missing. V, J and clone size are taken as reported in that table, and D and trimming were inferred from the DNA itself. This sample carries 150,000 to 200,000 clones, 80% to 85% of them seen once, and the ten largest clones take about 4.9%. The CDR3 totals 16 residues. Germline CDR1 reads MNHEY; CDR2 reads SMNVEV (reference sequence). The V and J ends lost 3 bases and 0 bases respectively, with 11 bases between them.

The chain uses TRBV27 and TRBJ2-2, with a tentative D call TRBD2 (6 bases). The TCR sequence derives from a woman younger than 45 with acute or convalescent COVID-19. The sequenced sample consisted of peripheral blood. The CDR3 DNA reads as TGTGCCAGCAGTTTTAGGGGCGGGACGAACACCGGGGAGCTGTTTTTT. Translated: CASSFRGGTNTGELFF.